Below are 4 T cell receptor beta chains sequenced from a single sample in a study of tissue T cells after allogeneic stem cell transplantation. Clones were sequenced by immunoSEQ multiplex PCR, and TCRdb holds only the in-frame ones, with some missing. The data contain about 40,000 clones, roughly 92% of them singletons. The material was blood, obtained before transplantation. The source is a woman aged 35-70 years who later had graft-versus-host disease after an allogeneic stem cell transplant.

The genes are TRBV7-9 and TRBJ2-1; D is unclear. The CDR3 runs to 17 residues. V shed 2 bases and J shed 8 bases, with 22 bases lying between them. Looked up from germline, CDR1 is SEHNR and CDR2 is FQNEAQ (reference sequence). The CDR3 bases are TGTGCCAGCAGCTTACCCCTCCCAACGGGCCCGTCCTATGAGCAGTTCTTC. Its translation: CASSLPLPTGPSYEQFF.

This chain links TRBV28 with TRBJ2-3; D perhaps matches TRBD2 (6 bases). Germline V gene sequence: CDR1 MDHEN, CDR2 SYDVKM. V lost 2 bases and J 4 bases, leaving 10 bases between the germline ends. The CDR3 totals 14 residues. CDR3 coding DNA: TGTGCCAGCAGTTTACAGGGAGGTCCAGATACGCAGTATTTT. Translation gives CASSLQGGPDTQYF.

A remark on this clone: A junction end diverges from the germline sequence, so it may reflect a read error. The CDR3 nucleotides read TGTGCCAGCAGATTGGATATAATGCGGGAGGGCTCCTACAATGAGCAGTTCTTC. Protein sequence: CASRLDIMREGSYNEQFF. The rearrangement joins TRBV5-4 to TRBJ2-1; 9 nucleotides align to TRBD2. The CDR3 has 18 residues. The germline CDR1 and CDR2 sequences are SGHNT and YYREEE (reference sequence).

In this sample, this clone turned up once. The chain combines TRBV19 with TRBJ2-1; D unresolved. The CDR3 is 16 amino acids. Trimming shortened V by 1 base and J by 0 bases, and 10 bases separated the two germline ends. Germline CDR1 LNHDA, CDR2 SQIVND (reference sequence). This CDR3 reads CASSIVGDRSYNEQFF. The CDR3 DNA reads TGTGCCAGTAGTATAGTAGGCGACCGCTCCTACAATGAGCAGTTCTTC.